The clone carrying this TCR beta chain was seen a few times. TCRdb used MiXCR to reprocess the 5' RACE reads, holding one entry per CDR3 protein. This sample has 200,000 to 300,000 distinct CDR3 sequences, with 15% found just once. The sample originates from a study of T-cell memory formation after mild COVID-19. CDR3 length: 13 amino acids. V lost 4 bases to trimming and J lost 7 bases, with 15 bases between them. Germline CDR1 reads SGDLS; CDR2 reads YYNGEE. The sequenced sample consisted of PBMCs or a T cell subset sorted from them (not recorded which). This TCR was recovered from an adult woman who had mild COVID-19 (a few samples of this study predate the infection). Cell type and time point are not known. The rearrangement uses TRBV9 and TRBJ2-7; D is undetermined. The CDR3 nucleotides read TGTGCCAGCAGCCCCCAGATCCAAGGAGAGCAGTACTTC. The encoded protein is CASSPQIQGEQYF.